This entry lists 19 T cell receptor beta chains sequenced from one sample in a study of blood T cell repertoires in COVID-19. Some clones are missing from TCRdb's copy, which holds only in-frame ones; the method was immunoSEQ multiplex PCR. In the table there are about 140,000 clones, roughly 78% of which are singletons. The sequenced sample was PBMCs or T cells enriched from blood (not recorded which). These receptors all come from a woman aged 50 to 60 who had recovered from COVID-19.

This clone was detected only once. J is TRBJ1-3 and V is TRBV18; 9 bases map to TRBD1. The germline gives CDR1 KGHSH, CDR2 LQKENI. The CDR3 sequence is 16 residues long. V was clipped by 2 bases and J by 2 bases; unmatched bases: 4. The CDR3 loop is CASSPRDRVTGNTIYF. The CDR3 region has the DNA TGTGCCAGCTCACCAAGGGACAGGGTAACTGGAAACACCATATATTTT.

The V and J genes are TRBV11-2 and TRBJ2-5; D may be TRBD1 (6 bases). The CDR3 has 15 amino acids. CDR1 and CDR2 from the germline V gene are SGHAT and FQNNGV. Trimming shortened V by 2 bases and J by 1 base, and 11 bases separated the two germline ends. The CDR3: CASSLFGQLQETQYF. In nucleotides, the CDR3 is TGTGCCAGCAGCTTATTTGGACAGCTCCAAGAGACCCAGTACTTC.

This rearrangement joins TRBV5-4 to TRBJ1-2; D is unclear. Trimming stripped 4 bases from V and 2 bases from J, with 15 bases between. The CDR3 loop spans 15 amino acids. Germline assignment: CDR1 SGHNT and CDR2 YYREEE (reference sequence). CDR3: CASSPRREVNYGYTF. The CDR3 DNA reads TGTGCCAGCAGCCCTCGGAGGGAGGTAAACTATGGCTACACCTTC.

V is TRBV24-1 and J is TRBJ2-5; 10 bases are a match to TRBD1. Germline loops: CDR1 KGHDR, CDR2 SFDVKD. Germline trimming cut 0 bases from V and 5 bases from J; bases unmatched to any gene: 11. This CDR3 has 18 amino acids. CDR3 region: CATSDLSPSTGGGETQYF. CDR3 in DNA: TGTGCCACCAGTGATTTGTCCCCTTCGACAGGGGGCGGTGAGACCCAGTACTTC.

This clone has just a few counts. The CDR3 is CASSERTGVPGNEQFF. The CDR3 bases are TGCGCCAGCAGTGAAAGGACAGGGGTTCCCGGCAATGAGCAGTTCTTC. This chain joins TRBV10-1 and TRBJ2-1; 9 positions match TRBD1. Per germline, CDR1 WNHNN and CDR2 SYGVQD (reference sequence). The CDR3 spans 16 residues. V gave up 3 bases and J gave up 6 bases; unmatched junction bases: 9.

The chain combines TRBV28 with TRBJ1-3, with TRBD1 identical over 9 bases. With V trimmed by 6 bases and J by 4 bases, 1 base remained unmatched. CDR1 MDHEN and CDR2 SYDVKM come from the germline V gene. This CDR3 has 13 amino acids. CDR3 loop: CASRGQGGNTIYF. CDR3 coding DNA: TGTGCCAGCAGGGGACAGGGAGGAAACACCATATATTTT.

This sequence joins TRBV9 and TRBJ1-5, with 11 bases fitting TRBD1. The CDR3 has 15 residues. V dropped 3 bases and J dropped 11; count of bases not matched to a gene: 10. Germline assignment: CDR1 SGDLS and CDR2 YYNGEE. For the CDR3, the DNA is TGTGCCAGCAGCGCCGGGACAGGGGGTTTATCAGCCCAGCATTTT. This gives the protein CASSAGTGGLSAQHF.

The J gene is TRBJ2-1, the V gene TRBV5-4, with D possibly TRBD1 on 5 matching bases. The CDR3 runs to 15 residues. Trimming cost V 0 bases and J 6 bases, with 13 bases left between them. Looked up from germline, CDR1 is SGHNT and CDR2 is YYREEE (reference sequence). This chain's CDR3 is CASSLGGTRSNEQFF. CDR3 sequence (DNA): TGTGCCAGCAGCTTGGGGGGCACCAGATCCAATGAGCAGTTCTTC.

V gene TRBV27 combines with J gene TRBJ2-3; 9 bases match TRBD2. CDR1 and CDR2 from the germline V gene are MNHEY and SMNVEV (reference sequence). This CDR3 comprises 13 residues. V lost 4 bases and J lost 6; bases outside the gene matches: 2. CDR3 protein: CASSWAGGDTQYF. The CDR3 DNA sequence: TGTGCCAGCAGTTGGGCGGGGGGGGATACGCAGTATTTT.

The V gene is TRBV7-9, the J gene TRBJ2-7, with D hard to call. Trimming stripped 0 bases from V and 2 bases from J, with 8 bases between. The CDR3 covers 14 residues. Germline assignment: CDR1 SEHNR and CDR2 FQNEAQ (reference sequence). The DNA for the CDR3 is TGTGCCAGCAGCTTAGCATCCCTAGCCTACGAGCAGTACTTC. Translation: CASSLASLAYEQYF. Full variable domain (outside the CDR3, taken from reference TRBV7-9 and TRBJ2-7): DTGVSQNPRHKITKRGQNVTFRCDPISEHNRLYWYRQTLGQGPEFLTYFQNEAQLEKSRLLSDRFSAERPKGSFSTLEIQRTEQGDSAMYLCASSLASLAYEQYFGPGTRLTVT.

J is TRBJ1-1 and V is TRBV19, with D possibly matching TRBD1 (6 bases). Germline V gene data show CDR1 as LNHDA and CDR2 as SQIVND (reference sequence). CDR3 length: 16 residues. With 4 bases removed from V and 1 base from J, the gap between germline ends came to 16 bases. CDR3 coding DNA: TGTGCCAGTAGTAAGCCCCTGGGGGGGGCGAACACTGAAGCTTTCTTT. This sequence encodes CASSKPLGGANTEAFF. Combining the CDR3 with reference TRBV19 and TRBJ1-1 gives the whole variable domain DGGITQSPKYLFRKEGQNVTLSCEQNLNHDAMYWYRQDPGQGLRLIYYSQIVNDFQKGDIAEGYSVSREKKESFPLTVTSAQKNPTAFYLCASSKPLGGANTEAFFGQGTRLTVV.

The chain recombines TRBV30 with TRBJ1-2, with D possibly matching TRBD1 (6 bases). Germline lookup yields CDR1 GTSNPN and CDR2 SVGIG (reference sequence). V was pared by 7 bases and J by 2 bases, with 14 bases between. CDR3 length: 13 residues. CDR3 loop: CAFDRRFNYGYTF. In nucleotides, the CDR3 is TGTGCCTTTGACAGGAGATTCAACTATGGCTACACCTTC. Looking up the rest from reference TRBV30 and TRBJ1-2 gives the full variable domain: SQTIHQWPATLVQPVGSPLSLECTVEGTSNPNLYWYRQAAGRGLQLLFYSVGIGQISSEVPQNLSASRPQDRQFILSSKKLLLSDSGFYLCAFDRRFNYGYTFGSGTRLTVV.

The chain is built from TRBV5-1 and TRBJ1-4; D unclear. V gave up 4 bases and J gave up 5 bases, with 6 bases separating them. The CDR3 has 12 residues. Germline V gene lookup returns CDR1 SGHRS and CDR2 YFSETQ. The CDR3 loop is CASSVENEKLFF. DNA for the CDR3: TGCGCCAGCAGCGTCGAGAATGAAAAACTGTTTTTT.

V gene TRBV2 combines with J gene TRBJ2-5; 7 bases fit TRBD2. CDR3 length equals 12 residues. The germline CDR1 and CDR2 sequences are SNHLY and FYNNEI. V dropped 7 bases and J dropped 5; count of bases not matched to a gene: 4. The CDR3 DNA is TGTGCCAGCAAGGGACTACCGGAGACCCAGTACTTC. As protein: CASKGLPETQYF.

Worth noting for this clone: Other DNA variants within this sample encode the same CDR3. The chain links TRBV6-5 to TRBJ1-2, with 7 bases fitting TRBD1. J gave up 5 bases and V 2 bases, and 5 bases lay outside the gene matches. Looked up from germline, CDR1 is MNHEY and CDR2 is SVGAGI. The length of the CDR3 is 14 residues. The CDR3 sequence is CASSYDRAPYGYTF. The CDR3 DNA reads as TGTGCCAGCAGTTACGACAGGGCACCATATGGCTACACCTTC.

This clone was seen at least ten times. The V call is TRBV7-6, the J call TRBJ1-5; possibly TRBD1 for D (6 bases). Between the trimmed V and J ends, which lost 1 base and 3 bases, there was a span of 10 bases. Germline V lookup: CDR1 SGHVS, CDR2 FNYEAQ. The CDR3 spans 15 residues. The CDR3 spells CASSLVTGLNQPQHF. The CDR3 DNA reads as TGTGCCAGCAGCTTAGTGACAGGTCTCAATCAGCCCCAGCATTTT.

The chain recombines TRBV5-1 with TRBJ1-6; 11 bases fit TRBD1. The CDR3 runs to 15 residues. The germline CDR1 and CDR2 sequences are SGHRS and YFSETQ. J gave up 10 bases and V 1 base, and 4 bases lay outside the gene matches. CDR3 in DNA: TGCGCCAGCAGCTTGAGGACAGGGGGCGAATCACCCCTCCACTTT. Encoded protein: CASSLRTGGESPLHF.

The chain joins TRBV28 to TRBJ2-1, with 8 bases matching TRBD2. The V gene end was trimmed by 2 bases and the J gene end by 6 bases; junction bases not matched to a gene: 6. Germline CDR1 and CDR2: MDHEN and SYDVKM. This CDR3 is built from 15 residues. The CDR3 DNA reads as TGTGCCAGCAGTTTAGGAGCGGGGGCCTCCAATGAGCAGTTCTTC. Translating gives CASSLGAGASNEQFF.

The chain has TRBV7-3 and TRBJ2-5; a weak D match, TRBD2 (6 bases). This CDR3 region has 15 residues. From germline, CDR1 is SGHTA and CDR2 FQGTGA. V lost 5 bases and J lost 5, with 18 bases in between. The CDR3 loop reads CASSPSGVWGETQYF. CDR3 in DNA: TGTGCCAGCAGCCCCTCGGGAGTATGGGGGGAGACCCAGTACTTC. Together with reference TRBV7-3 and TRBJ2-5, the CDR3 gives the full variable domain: GAGVSQTPSNKVTEKGKYVELRCDPISGHTALYWYRQSLGQGPEFLIYFQGTGAADDSGLPNDRFFAVRPEGSVSTLKIQRTERGDSAVYLCASSPSGVWGETQYFGPGTRLLVL.